This TCR beta chain was sequenced in a study of blood T cell repertoires in COVID-19. The overall study: COVID-19 samples, acute and convalescent, were from the United States, Italy and Spain.

Using immunoSEQ multiplex PCR, the repertoire was profiled, and TCRdb retains in-frame clones only, with some absent. Counted here are about 210,000 clones, around 89% occurring once; the ten biggest clones make up 4% to 5.5%. The junction had 5 bases not matched to a gene; V was cut back by 4 bases and J by 4 bases. The CDR3 has 15 residues. Per the germline V gene, CDR1 is LGHNA and CDR2 is YNFKEQ. This chain connects TRBV4-2 to TRBJ2-3, with 10 bases matching TRBD2. The TCR sequence derives from a woman aged 40 to 55 with acute or convalescent COVID-19. Material: peripheral blood. CDR3 sequence reads: CASSLSGTSADTQYF. DNA of the CDR3: TGTGCCAGCAGCCTTTCCGGGACTAGCGCAGATACGCAGTATTTT.